Below, 13 T cell receptor beta chains from the same sample are listed, as sequenced in a study of shared clonotypes between healthy human individuals (dated by TCRdb to about 2020). The library came from the immunoSEQ multiplex PCR assay. TCRdb stores this immuneACCESS table with in-frame sequences only. Part of the clones is absent; in the studies checked, under half of the shortfall reflects unresolved V genes, and no reason is known for the rest. The sample table shows around 95,000 clones, and 67% are seen once. The top ten clonotypes cover over 35% of the sample. Source material: memory CD8+ T cells sorted from blood. The cell subset or site tag for this specimen amounts to: CD45RO+ cells pooled with CCR7-negative TemRA cells. The receptors stem from a man aged 25-40 years in good health.

In its sample, this clone was seen many times. The rearrangement links TRBV19 to TRBJ2-4, with D possibly TRBD1 on 5 matching bases. With 7 bases removed from V and 0 bases from J, the gap between germline ends came to 10 bases. CDR1 and CDR2 (germline): LNHDA, SQIVND (reference sequence). The CDR3 contains 14 residues. This CDR3 reads CASILQGAKNIQYF. The DNA for the CDR3 is TGTGCCAGTATCCTGCAGGGAGCCAAAAACATTCAGTACTTC.

The chain couples TRBV9 to TRBJ2-2; TRBD2 matches 11 bases. Germline CDR1 SGDLS, CDR2 YYNGEE. The ends lost 0 bases at V and 5 bases at J; junction bases unmatched: 9. CDR3 length: 18 residues. CDR3 sequence (DNA): TGTGCCAGCAGCGTAGGTACTAGCGGGAGAGTAGGTACCGGGGAGCTGTTTTTT. It translates to CASSVGTSGRVGTGELFF.

The chain has TRBV27 and TRBJ2-1, with D perhaps matching TRBD1 (6 bases). V was cut by 4 bases and J by 6 bases, with 13 bases left in between. Germline CDR1 reads MNHEY; CDR2 reads SMNVEV (reference sequence). The CDR3 covers 14 residues. CDR3 residues: CASSSHRVGNEQFF. The CDR3 DNA sequence: TGTGCCAGCAGTTCCCACAGGGTGGGCAATGAGCAGTTCTTC.

This clone was observed once. This chain links TRBV7-8 with TRBJ1-4; no definite D call. V was cut by 3 bases and J by 4 bases, with 9 bases left in between. The germline V gene encodes CDR1 SGHVS and CDR2 FQNEAQ. The length of the CDR3 is 14 residues. The CDR3, as DNA: TGTGCCAGCAGCTTGTCGGGAAATAATGAAAAACTGTTTTTT. Translated, it gives CASSLSGNNEKLFF.

CDR3 coding DNA: TGCAGCGTTCAGGTTTCCTCTGGAAACACCATATATTTT. Its protein product is CSVQVSSGNTIYF. V and J are TRBV29-1 and TRBJ1-3; no clear D gene. The length of the CDR3 is 13 residues. The V end lost 5 bases, the J end lost 0 bases, and 8 bases lay between the germline ends. Germline CDR1 and CDR2: SQVTM and ANQGSEA.

This clone was picked up a small number of times. The chain carries TRBV11-2 and TRBJ2-7, with TRBD1 matching over 8 bases. Trimming cost V 4 bases and J 7 bases; bases outside gene matches: 9. There are 14 residues in the CDR3. From germline, CDR1 is SGHAT and CDR2 FQNNGV. The CDR3 nucleotides read TGTGCCAGCAGCTCGGAGACAGGGGAATGGGAGCAGTACTTC. This encodes CASSSETGEWEQYF. Full variable domain (missing parts from reference TRBV11-2 and TRBJ2-7): EAGVAQSPRYKIIEKRQSVAFWCNPISGHATLYWYQQILGQGPKLLIQFQNNGVVDDSQLPKDRFSAERLKGVDSTLKIQPAKLEDSAVYLCASSSETGEWEQYFGPGTRLTVT.

This clone has only one observation. The V gene is TRBV4-3, the J gene TRBJ1-5; the match to TRBD1 covers 8 bases. The germline gives CDR1 LGHNA, CDR2 YSLEER. J gave up 7 bases and V 5 bases, and 7 bases lay outside the gene matches. The CDR3 is 14 amino acids. CDR3 region: CASSAPGGEQPQHF. CDR3 bases: TGCGCCAGCAGCGCCCCAGGGGGCGAACAGCCCCAGCATTTT.

The chain couples TRBV5-1 to TRBJ2-5; D perhaps matches TRBD2 (6 bases). V was shortened by 0 bases and J by 7 bases, with 16 bases between the two germline ends. Germline CDR1 and CDR2: SGHRS and YFSETQ. The CDR3 runs to 15 residues. CDR3 protein: CASSLAGALKGTQYF. CDR3 DNA: TGCGCCAGCAGCTTGGCGGGAGCCCTAAAGGGGACCCAGTACTTC.

The rearrangement links TRBV6-1 to TRBJ2-1; 9 bases are shared with TRBD2. The CDR3 consists of 16 residues. Trimming removed 1 base from V and 6 bases from J; junction bases left unmatched: 7. Per the germline V gene, CDR1 is MNHNS and CDR2 is SASEGT. The CDR3 DNA sequence: TGTGCCAGCAGTGAAGGCCGGCTAGCGGGGATCAATGAGCAGTTCTTC. Translation: CASSEGRLAGINEQFF.

The table lists this clone with many counts. Other nucleotide sequences from this sample produce the same CDR3. The rearrangement uses TRBV28 and TRBJ2-1; D is unclear. Trimming left V 1 base short and J 2 bases short, with 0 bases between. The CDR3 is made up of 12 amino acids. Per the germline V gene, CDR1 is MDHEN and CDR2 is SYDVKM. CDR3 residues: CASSLSYNEQFF. The CDR3 bases are TGTGCCAGCAGTTTATCCTACAATGAGCAGTTCTTC.

This clone was recorded many times. The chain uses TRBV28 and TRBJ2-7, with TRBD1 identical over 7 bases. This CDR3 has 12 residues. With 10 bases clipped from V and 4 bases from J, the junction kept 7 bases outside the gene matches. Germline V gene lookup returns CDR1 MDHEN and CDR2 SYDVKM. DNA of the CDR3: TGTGCCACCCGAGGGACAGATTACGAGCAGTACTTC. It is translated as CATRGTDYEQYF.

This rearrangement joins TRBV5-8 to TRBJ1-3; D not certain. This CDR3 has 16 amino acids. The germline V and J ends were trimmed by 3 bases and 0 bases, with 13 bases remaining between them. Germline V gene data show CDR1 as SGHTS and CDR2 as YDEGEE. This CDR3 reads CASSSRTVNSGNTIYF. For the CDR3, the DNA is TGTGCCAGCAGCTCTCGGACGGTAAACTCTGGAAACACCATATATTTT.

This rearrangement joins TRBV5-1 to TRBJ2-3; D may be TRBD1 (6 bases). Germline V CDR1 and CDR2: SGHRS, YFSETQ. The CDR3 loop spans 14 amino acids. The V end was cut by 4 bases, the J end by 4 bases, with 13 bases between. CDR3 coding DNA: TGCGCCAGCAGCATCATCACAGGGCCAGATACGCAGTATTTT. This translates into CASSIITGPDTQYF.